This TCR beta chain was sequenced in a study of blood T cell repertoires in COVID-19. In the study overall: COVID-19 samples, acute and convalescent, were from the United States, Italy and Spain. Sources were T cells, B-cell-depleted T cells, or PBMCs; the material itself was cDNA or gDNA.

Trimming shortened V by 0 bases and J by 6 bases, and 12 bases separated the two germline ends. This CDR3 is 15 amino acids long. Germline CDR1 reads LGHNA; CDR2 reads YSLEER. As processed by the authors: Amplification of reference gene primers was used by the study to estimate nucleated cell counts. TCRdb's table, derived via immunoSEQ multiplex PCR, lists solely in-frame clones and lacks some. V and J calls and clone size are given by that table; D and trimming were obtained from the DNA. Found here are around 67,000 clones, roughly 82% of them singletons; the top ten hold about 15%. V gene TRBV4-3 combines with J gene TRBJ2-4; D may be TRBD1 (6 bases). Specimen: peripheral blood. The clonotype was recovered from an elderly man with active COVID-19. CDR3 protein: CASSQDLTTGNIQYF. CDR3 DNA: TGCGCCAGCAGCCAAGATTTAACGACAGGAAACATTCAGTACTTC.